This TCR beta chain was retrieved from a study of identical twins. Study-wide findings and caveats: Reduced insertions were recorded for abundant cord blood beta clonotypes, with no such pattern in memory repertoires. Model-predicted out-of-frame TCR alpha sharing fell below observed values in monozygotic twins.

It was template switching that added a universal primer site, and there were unique molecular identifiers on the cDNA. TCRdb re-derived calls from the 5' RACE reads in MiXCR, one entry per CDR3 protein. The top ten clones hold over 1.5% of a sample with roughly 630,000 distinct CDR3 sequences, 7.1% of them seen once. Comment on this clonotype: Its target is not known.

The germline V gene has CDR1 KGHSH and CDR2 LQKENI. The CDR3 has 13 amino acids. With 5 bases removed from V and 6 bases from J, the gap between germline ends came to 10 bases. The sample was also linked to a second study, of yellow fever vaccine responses in identical twins.

The clonotype comes from a woman aged 18-29 years in good health. The chain recombines TRBV18 with TRBJ2-2, with no clear D. The sequenced sample consisted of PBMCs. The CDR3 nucleotides are TGTGCCAGCTCATGGGAATGGTCCGGGGAGCTGTTTTTT. As protein: CASSWEWSGELFF. Drawing the rest from reference TRBV18 and TRBJ2-2, the complete variable domain is NAGVMQNPRHLVRRRGQEARLRCSPMKGHSHVYWYRQLPEEGLKFMVYLQKENIIDESGMPKERFSAEFPKEGPSILRIQQVVRGDSAAYFCASSWEWSGELFFGEGSRLTVL.